A single sample gave rise to the 24 T cell receptor beta chains below, sequenced in a study of graft-versus-host responses after intestinal transplantation. Clones were read by immunoSEQ multiplex PCR, and TCRdb kept only the in-frame ones, dropping some. The sample consists of 20,000 to 25,000 clones, roughly four fifths of them appearing once. Intraepithelial and lamina propria lymphocytes were isolated from graft specimens. This specimen consisted of ileum tissue, obtained 12 days after intestinal transplant. These TCRs come from a human patient who received an intestinal transplant, so some T cells may come from the graft donor.

The rearrangement uses TRBV30 and TRBJ1-6; 10 bases are a match to TRBD1. In germline, CDR1 is GTSNPN, CDR2 SVGIG (reference sequence). Germline trimming cut 0 bases from V and 7 bases from J; bases unmatched to any gene: 3. The CDR3 length is 15 residues. CDR3 coding DNA: TGTGCCTGGAGTGTTGGGACAGGGGTAAATTCACCCCTCCACTTT. Translated, it gives CAWSVGTGVNSPLHF.

The rearrangement joins TRBV19 to TRBJ1-5, with D maybe TRBD1 (5 bases). Germline CDR1 is LNHDA and CDR2 is SQIVND (reference sequence). The CDR3 has 15 residues. V gave up 5 bases and J gave up 3 bases, with 14 bases separating them. CDR3 loop: CASSPSGGFNQPQHF. The CDR3 region has the DNA TGTGCCAGTAGTCCCTCGGGGGGGTTCAATCAGCCCCAGCATTTT.

This chain connects TRBV19 to TRBJ1-5, with D maybe TRBD1 (5 bases). The V end was cut by 6 bases, the J end by 5 bases, with 17 bases between. Looked up from germline, CDR1 is LNHDA and CDR2 is SQIVND (reference sequence). The CDR3 covers 15 residues. CDR3 DNA sequence: TGTGCCAGTAGCATCGCGGCCCGGGGGTATCAGCCCCAGCATTTT. It is translated as CASSIAARGYQPQHF.

The chain is built from TRBV4-1 and TRBJ2-1, with 7 bases fitting TRBD2. V trimming: 0 bases; J trimming: 4 bases; junction bases outside the gene matches: 3. Germline V gene sequence: CDR1 MGHRA, CDR2 YSYEKL. CDR3 length: 15 amino acids. CDR3 nucleotides: TGCGCCAGCAGCCAAGAGGGACTACAATACAATGAGCAGTTCTTC. Its translation: CASSQEGLQYNEQFF.

The CDR3 bases are TGTGCCAGCAGCTTGGCGTCGTCGGGGATCTACGAGCAGTACTTC. Encoded protein: CASSLASSGIYEQYF. The chain links TRBV7-2 to TRBJ2-7; D might be TRBD2 (5 bases). This CDR3 has 15 amino acids. Germline V gene data show CDR1 as SGHTA and CDR2 as FQGNSA. V was clipped by 3 bases and J by 3 bases, with 15 bases between them. The full variable domain, with the rest looked up from reference TRBV7-2 and TRBJ2-7, is GAGVSQSPSNKVTEKGKDVELRCDPISGHTALYWYRQSLGQGLEFLIYFQGNSAPDKSGLPSDRFSAERTGGSVSTLTIQRTQQEDSAVYLCASSLASSGIYEQYFGPGTRLTVT.

Only one count was recorded for this clone. The chain combines TRBV27 with TRBJ1-2, with D tentatively TRBD1 (6 bases). Per the germline V gene, CDR1 is MNHEY and CDR2 is SMNVEV (reference sequence). The V gene lost 0 bases and the J gene lost 7 bases, with 21 bases spanning the gap. This CDR3 has 17 residues. The DNA for the CDR3 is TGTGCCAGCAGTTTATCGGAGGAAGGGGGAGGGGTTGGTGGCTACACCTTC. It codes for CASSLSEEGGGVGGYTF.

This clone was picked up one time. V usage is TRBV6-1 and J usage is TRBJ1-1; maybe TRBD1 (6 bases). The V end was cut by 9 bases, the J end by 0 bases, with 11 bases between. The CDR3 spans 13 residues. Germline V gives CDR1 MNHNS, CDR2 SASEGT. DNA of the CDR3: TGTGCCAGTTTGGGGGCGATGAACACTGAAGCTTTCTTT. Its protein is CASLGAMNTEAFF.

The chain combines TRBV28 with TRBJ1-2; 7 bases align to TRBD1. The J segment lost 3 bases and the V segment lost 6 bases, leaving 4 bases of the junction unmatched. This CDR3 is 13 amino acids long. Germline CDR1 is MDHEN and CDR2 is SYDVKM. The chain's CDR3 is CASSLDRDYGYTF. The CDR3 DNA sequence: TGTGCCAGCAGCCTTGACAGGGACTATGGCTACACCTTC.

The CDR3 here is CASSLGGGYNEQFF. Written as DNA, the CDR3 is TGCGCCAGCAGCTTGGGGGGGGGCTACAATGAGCAGTTCTTC. This chain joins TRBV5-1 and TRBJ2-1, with 7 bases identical to TRBD2. The ends lost 0 bases at V and 3 bases at J; junction bases unmatched: 0. The CDR3 has 14 residues. Germline-derived CDR1 and CDR2 are SGHRS and YFSETQ.

The chain is built from TRBV9 and TRBJ2-1; 7 positions match TRBD1. The CDR3 totals 14 residues. In germline, CDR1 is SGDLS, CDR2 YYNGEE. The trim removed 3 bases at V and 9 bases at J, leaving 9 bases unmatched. CDR3: CASSEGAPFGEQFF. In DNA, the CDR3 is TGTGCCAGCAGCGAGGGGGCCCCTTTCGGTGAGCAGTTCTTC.

This chain connects TRBV27 to TRBJ2-1; 7 positions agree with TRBD1. The CDR3 length is 16 residues. Germline-derived CDR1 and CDR2 are MNHEY and SMNVEV (reference sequence). The J segment lost 6 bases and the V segment lost 6 bases, leaving 14 bases of the junction unmatched. The CDR3 spells CASRVYSAGGSNEQFF. As DNA, the CDR3 is TGTGCCAGCAGAGTTTACTCGGCAGGGGGTAGCAATGAGCAGTTCTTC.

Regarding this clone: An end of the junction does not agree with germline; a read error may underlie this. The chain uses TRBV7-7 and TRBJ1-1; a possible D gene is TRBD1 (6 bases). Germline lookup yields CDR1 SSHAT and CDR2 FNYEAQ (reference sequence). The CDR3 totals 16 residues. DNA for the CDR3: TGTGCTAGCAGCTACCACCCACAGGGATGGGACACTGAAGCTTTCTTT. Protein product: CASSYHPQGWDTEAFF.

This clone was seen once. The CDR3 region has the DNA TGTGCCAGCAGTACGCTTCGGGGGTTCTACGAGCAGTACTTC. Translated: CASSTLRGFYEQYF. The chain employs TRBV7-2 and TRBJ2-7, with a weak D call TRBD2 (6 bases). There are 14 residues in the CDR3. V was pared by 6 bases and J by 3 bases, with 15 bases between. CDR1 SGHTA and CDR2 FQGNSA come from the germline V gene.

The chain couples TRBV2 to TRBJ2-1, with 9 bases lining up with TRBD2. V was pared by 6 bases and J by 9 bases, with 15 bases of the junction left unmatched. This CDR3 spans 16 amino acids. The germline V gene has CDR1 SNHLY and CDR2 FYNNEI. The CDR3 loop is CASSPGRASGAGEQFF. The DNA of the CDR3 is TGTGCCAGCAGCCCCGGCCGGGCTAGCGGGGCAGGTGAGCAGTTCTTC.

This clone was recorded only once. The chain recombines TRBV19 with TRBJ1-4, with D possibly matching TRBD1 (5 bases). From germline, CDR1 is LNHDA and CDR2 SQIVND (reference sequence). The CDR3 runs 14 residues. The V end lost 3 bases, the J end lost 3 bases, and 8 bases lay between the germline ends. The CDR3 protein is CASSMTDSNEKLFF. The CDR3 coding sequence is TGTGCCAGTAGTATGACAGACTCTAATGAAAAACTGTTTTTT.

The rearrangement uses TRBV4-2 and TRBJ2-1, with 9 bases matching TRBD2. The CDR3 is made up of 15 amino acids. V was pared by 3 bases and J by 8 bases, with 8 bases of the junction left unmatched. Looked up from germline, CDR1 is LGHNA and CDR2 is YNFKEQ. CDR3 in DNA: TGTGCCAGCAGCCAGCGCGGGGGGGCCTCGGATGAGCAGTTCTTC. Residues: CASSQRGGASDEQFF.

The V and J genes are TRBV5-1 and TRBJ2-6; D gene ambiguous. This CDR3 has 17 residues. Germline loops: CDR1 SGHRS, CDR2 YFSETQ. V was clipped by 2 bases and J by 0 bases, with 12 bases between them. CDR3 region: CASSLRSILSGANVLTF. The CDR3 nucleotides read TGCGCCAGCAGCTTACGGAGTATACTCTCTGGGGCCAACGTCCTGACTTTC.

The chain has TRBV4-1 and TRBJ1-1, with D perhaps matching TRBD1 (5 bases). With 2 bases removed from V and 4 bases from J, the gap between germline ends came to 14 bases. The CDR3 sequence is 15 residues long. CDR1 and CDR2 from the germline V gene are MGHRA and YSYEKL. The CDR3 region is CASSQLGGGSTEAFF. Here the CDR3 DNA reads TGCGCCAGCAGCCAACTTGGGGGGGGTAGCACTGAAGCTTTCTTT.

The gene calls are TRBV11-2 and TRBJ2-7, with 8 bases aligning to TRBD2. V shed 2 bases and J 0 bases; nucleotides not matched to a gene: 6. The germline CDR1 and CDR2 sequences are SGHAT and FQNNGV. The CDR3 totals 16 residues. The CDR3 DNA reads TGTGCCAGCAGCTTATATCAGCGGGGGTTCTCCTACGAGCAGTACTTC. Its translation is CASSLYQRGFSYEQYF.

This chain joins TRBV30 and TRBJ1-5; no clear D gene. The CDR3 consists of 13 residues. V lost 2 bases and J 2 bases, leaving 7 bases between the germline ends. Germline CDR1 GTSNPN, CDR2 SVGIG (reference sequence). The DNA of the CDR3 is TGTGCCTGGAGTCCGTCGGGCAATCAGCCCCAGCATTTT. Amino acids: CAWSPSGNQPQHF.

The rearrangement joins TRBV6-6 to TRBJ1-2, with TRBD1 as a possible D gene (5 bases). The CDR3 runs to 13 residues. Trimming removed 11 bases from V and 4 bases from J, with 17 bases in between. Germline V gene sequence: CDR1 MNHNY, CDR2 SVGAGI (reference sequence). The CDR3 region is CASTPGGVYGYTF. CDR3 bases: TGTGCCTCCACCCCGGGGGGGGTCTATGGCTACACCTTC.

J is TRBJ2-7 and V is TRBV4-3, with TRBD2 matching over 10 bases. Germline values: CDR1 LGHNA, CDR2 YSLEER. With V trimmed by 4 bases and J by 3 bases, 12 bases remained unmatched. CDR3 length: 17 amino acids. CDR3 protein: CASSPRGGLAGDYEQYF. DNA of the CDR3: TGCGCCAGCAGCCCTAGGGGGGGTCTAGCGGGAGACTACGAGCAGTACTTC.

The V gene is TRBV5-8, the J gene TRBJ2-1; TRBD1 matches at 11 bases. Germline CDR1 reads SGHTS; CDR2 reads YDEGEE. This CDR3 comprises 15 residues. Germline trimming cut 5 bases from V and 11 bases from J; bases unmatched to any gene: 12. The CDR3 DNA reads TGTGCCAGCAGTCAGAGGAGCGGACAGGGGGCAAAGCAGTTCTTC. Translation gives CASSQRSGQGAKQFF.

V is TRBV5-1 and J is TRBJ2-3; tentatively, D is TRBD2 (6 bases). Trimming removed 4 bases at V and 3 bases at J, with 18 bases between. Per germline, CDR1 SGHRS and CDR2 YFSETQ. The CDR3 is 16 amino acids. As DNA, the CDR3 is TGCGCCAGCAGCCGGACTACCCAGTCTTTAACAGATACGCAGTATTTT. Translating gives CASSRTTQSLTDTQYF.